This entry describes one TCR beta chain. The PCR ran on 60 Vbeta and 13 Jbeta primers. Profiled with immunoSEQ multiplex PCR; TCRdb holds only in-frame clones, not every one. Here the sample table reports 95,000 to 150,000 clones. Germline V CDR1 and CDR2: LNHDA, SQIVND (reference sequence). The CDR3 is 15 residues long. Trimming cost V 2 bases and J 3 bases, with 11 bases left between them. The data derive from a study of cytomegalovirus exposure and HLA in healthy donors. Sequencing was done on a sample of PBMCs. The chain has TRBV19 and TRBJ1-5; TRBD1 is a possible D gene (6 bases). This sequence originates from a man between 18 and 29 years old in good health and CMV-seronegative. The CDR3 is CASSISTGPNQPQHF. The CDR3 region has the DNA TGTGCCAGTAGTATATCCACAGGGCCCAATCAGCCCCAGCATTTT.